A single sample is the source of the 9 T cell receptor beta chains below, sequenced in a study of blood T cell repertoires in COVID-19. Assay used: immunoSEQ multiplex PCR; TCRdb lists only in-frame clones, some missing. Of approximately 280,000 clones in the sample, about 88% were seen once. Sequencing input: peripheral blood. The receptors derive from a woman aged 60-75 years with acute or convalescent COVID-19.

The sample holds one count of this clone. J is TRBJ1-6 and V is TRBV7-2; no clear D gene. The CDR3 is 15 residues long. Trimming stripped 1 base from V and 0 bases from J, with 4 bases between. Germline loops: CDR1 SGHTA, CDR2 FQGNSA. This CDR3 reads CASSLDSSYNSPLHF. Here the CDR3 DNA reads TGTGCCAGCAGCTTAGACAGCTCCTATAATTCACCCCTCCACTTT. The full variable domain, with the rest looked up from reference TRBV7-2 and TRBJ1-6, is GAGVSQSPSNKVTEKGKDVELRCDPISGHTALYWYRQSLGQGLEFLIYFQGNSAPDKSGLPSDRFSAERTGGSVSTLTIQRTQQEDSAVYLCASSLDSSYNSPLHFGNGTRLTVT.

This clone was observed once. V is TRBV14 and J is TRBJ1-5; maybe TRBD1 (6 bases). Germline CDR1 SGHDN, CDR2 FVKESK. The CDR3 contains 15 residues. Deletions cut 1 base from V and 2 bases from J, with 9 bases between. This CDR3 reads CASSQVQGGNQPQHF. CDR3 sequence (DNA): TGTGCCAGCAGCCAAGTACAGGGCGGCAATCAGCCCCAGCATTTT. Variable domain in full (rest from reference TRBV14 and TRBJ1-5): EAGVTQFPSHSVIEKGQTVTLRCDPISGHDNLYWYRRVMGKEIKFLLHFVKESKQDESGMPNNRFLAERTGGTYSTLKVQPAELEDSGVYFCASSQVQGGNQPQHFGDGTRLSIL.

This chain joins TRBV29-1 and TRBJ1-5; a possible D gene is TRBD1 (5 bases). The CDR3 covers 14 residues. With 7 bases removed from V and 0 bases from J, the gap between germline ends came to 13 bases. Germline values: CDR1 SQVTM, CDR2 ANQGSEA. In DNA form, the CDR3 reads TGCAGCGCCGTGGACATTGATAGCAATCAGCCCCAGCATTTT. Translating it yields CSAVDIDSNQPQHF. Using reference TRBV29-1 and TRBJ1-5 for the parts outside the CDR3, the full variable domain is SAVISQKPSRDICQRGTSLTIQCQVDSQVTMMFWYRQQPGQSLTLIATANQGSEATYESGFVIDKFPISRPNLTFSTLTVSNMSPEDSSIYLCSAVDIDSNQPQHFGDGTRLSIL.

This rearrangement joins TRBV11-2 to TRBJ1-2; TRBD1 agrees at 8 bases. V trimming: 3 bases; J trimming: 4 bases; junction bases outside the gene matches: 7. Germline V gives CDR1 SGHAT, CDR2 FQNNGV. CDR3 length equals 15 residues. The CDR3 sequence: CASSFGGQGGYGYTF. CDR3 DNA sequence: TGTGCCAGCAGCTTTGGTGGACAGGGAGGCTATGGCTACACCTTC.

This clone was observed a few times. The identical CDR3 is also encoded by other nucleotide sequences in the sample. The genes are TRBV2 and TRBJ1-1, with a tentative D call TRBD1 (5 bases). The ends were cut back, 4 bases at V and 1 base at J, with 7 bases in the middle. Germline CDR1 and CDR2: SNHLY and FYNNEI. CDR3 length equals 13 residues. DNA for the CDR3: TGTGCCAGCAGTGTTCAGGGGAACACTGAAGCTTTCTTT. Translated, it gives CASSVQGNTEAFF.

The chain links TRBV6-6 to TRBJ1-1, with 7 bases aligning to TRBD1. The CDR3 has 15 amino acids. CDR1 and CDR2 from the germline V gene are MNHNY and SVGAGI (reference sequence). V trimming: 7 bases; J trimming: 1 base; junction bases outside the gene matches: 9. CDR3 in amino acids: CASTLWDSANTEAFF. The CDR3 DNA follows: TGTGCCAGCACTCTCTGGGACAGCGCGAACACTGAAGCTTTCTTT.

The chain links TRBV2 to TRBJ1-5; 7 nucleotides align to TRBD1. V was clipped by 7 bases and J by 5 bases; unmatched bases: 5. CDR3 length: 13 amino acids. CDR1 is SNHLY, CDR2 FYNNEI, per germline. The CDR3 region has the DNA TGTGCCAGCAAAAGGGGGCCGGATCAGCCCCAGCATTTT. Protein: CASKRGPDQPQHF.

The chain uses TRBV4-2 and TRBJ2-1, with 9 bases identical to TRBD1. Germline values: CDR1 LGHNA, CDR2 YNFKEQ. Trimming removed 0 bases from V and 2 bases from J; junction bases left unmatched: 2. This CDR3 comprises 16 residues. The chain's CDR3 is CASSQDRDRAYNEQFF. In DNA form, the CDR3 reads TGTGCCAGCAGCCAAGATCGGGACAGGGCCTACAATGAGCAGTTCTTC.

The chain has TRBV5-6 and TRBJ1-2; 7 bases map to TRBD1. Losses at the gene ends were 4 bases for V and 9 bases for J; bases not matched to a gene: 21. This CDR3 region has 17 residues. Germline V CDR1 and CDR2: SGHDT, YYEEEE. Written as DNA, the CDR3 is TGTGCCAGCAGCCCATTTACAGGGGCCGTAGAGGCAGCCAGCTACACCTTC. It translates to CASSPFTGAVEAASYTF.